Shown below are 4 T cell receptor beta chains from a single sample sequenced in a study of identical twins. TCRdb re-called the 5' RACE reads through MiXCR, storing one row per CDR3 protein. Here the sample spans approximately 280,000 distinct CDR3 sequences, about 8.9% being singletons. In addition, the sample was reused for a study of yellow fever vaccine responses in identical twins.

The source material was memory (CD45RO+) T cells sorted from blood. These receptors were taken from a woman aged 18-30 years in good health.

This clonotype occurred a few times. The chain recombines TRBV20-1 with TRBJ2-7; TRBD2 matches at 9 bases. CDR1 is DFQATT, CDR2 SNEGSKA, per germline (reference sequence). The ends lost 5 bases at V and 4 bases at J; junction bases unmatched: 6. This CDR3 has 13 residues. The CDR3 DNA is TGCAGTGCTCCTATAGCGGGAGAATACGAGCAGTACTTC. As protein: CSAPIAGEYEQYF.

Details on this clonotype: Given a much more abundant clone one base away, this may be a read error. V usage is TRBV12-3 or TRBV12-4 and J usage is TRBJ1-5; D unclear. This CDR3 is built from 13 residues. The DNA for the CDR3 is TGTGTCAGCAGTTTAACTGGTGGTCAGCCCCAGCATTTT. This sequence encodes CVSSLTGGQPQHF.

The V and J genes are TRBV19 and TRBJ2-1; D is perhaps TRBD1 (9 bases). The CDR3 sequence is 20 residues long. V lost 2 bases and J lost 0, with 23 bases in between. Per germline, CDR1 LNHDA and CDR2 SQIVND (reference sequence). The CDR3 DNA sequence: TGTGCCAGTAGTATAACGGACAGGGGTAGCGGGAAAGGCTCCTACAATGAGCAGTTCTTC. Translation: CASSITDRGSGKGSYNEQFF.

The chain combines TRBV27 with TRBJ2-7, with D maybe TRBD2 (6 bases). This CDR3 region has 15 residues. CDR1 is MNHEY, CDR2 SMNVEV, per germline (reference sequence). V lost 5 bases and J lost 2, with 16 bases in between. This chain's CDR3 is CASSISGTLTYEQYF. CDR3 DNA sequence: TGTGCCAGCAGTATCTCCGGGACTCTCACCTACGAGCAGTACTTC.